What follows are 21 T cell receptor beta chains derived from one specimen sequenced in a study of blood T cell repertoires in COVID-19. Produced via immunoSEQ multiplex PCR; TCRdb's table is partial and in-frame only. The sample shows about 190,000 clones, roughly 80% of them seen only once. Sequenced sample: peripheral blood. Receptor source: a human donor in a cohort sampled during active COVID-19.

The chain has TRBV19 and TRBJ1-3; the D is unclear. V dropped 3 bases and J dropped 2 bases, with 17 bases sitting between them. The CDR3 loop spans 17 amino acids. Germline lookup yields CDR1 LNHDA and CDR2 SQIVND (reference sequence). CDR3 DNA: TGTGCCAGTAGTATGCTGATTGGGCCTTCGCCTGGAAACACCATATATTTT. The encoded protein is CASSMLIGPSPGNTIYF.

This chain links TRBV10-3 with TRBJ2-3; 8 bases are a match to TRBD2. CDR1 is ENHRY, CDR2 SYGVKD, per germline. The CDR3 sequence is 16 residues long. Trimming at V came to 3 bases and at J to 2 bases, leaving 7 bases not matched to a gene. The CDR3 loop is CAISDTAGGLTDTQYF. CDR3 nucleotides: TGTGCCATCAGTGATACGGCGGGGGGTCTCACAGATACGCAGTATTTT.

The chain couples TRBV29-1 to TRBJ2-1; D perhaps matches TRBD2 (6 bases). Looked up from germline, CDR1 is SQVTM and CDR2 is ANQGSEA. V was trimmed by 6 bases and J by 7 bases, leaving 19 bases between them. This CDR3 has 14 amino acids. Here the CDR3 reads CSVKAAGIMNEQFF. The CDR3, as DNA: TGCAGCGTAAAGGCGGCGGGAATAATGAATGAGCAGTTCTTC.

The chain carries TRBV7-9 and TRBJ2-7, with 8 bases aligning to TRBD2. CDR1 is SEHNR and CDR2 is FQNEAQ in the germline V gene (reference sequence). The CDR3 runs to 14 residues. With V trimmed by 3 bases and J by 2 bases, 3 bases remained unmatched. The CDR3 bases are TGTGCCAGCAGCTTGACTAGCGCTACCTACGAGCAGTACTTC. Residues: CASSLTSATYEQYF.

The chain has TRBV7-9 and TRBJ1-5, with a possible D match to TRBD1 (5 bases). The CDR3 contains 14 residues. The germline V gene encodes CDR1 SEHNR and CDR2 FQNEAQ (reference sequence). The V end was cut by 3 bases, the J end by 7 bases, with 13 bases between. The CDR3 sequence is CASSFGSKGQPQHF. The CDR3 nucleotides read TGTGCCAGCAGCTTCGGGTCTAAGGGGCAGCCCCAGCATTTT.

This clone was detected a few times. The CDR3 nucleotides read TGTGCCAGCAGCCTTTTGTTGGGCTACACCTTC. Its translation: CASSLLLGYTF. This chain links TRBV12-3 or TRBV12-4 with TRBJ1-2, with D unresolved. Trimming took 6 bases from V and 8 from J, leaving 10 bases between them. CDR3 length: 11 amino acids.

The chain joins TRBV5-1 to TRBJ2-3; TRBD2 agrees at 15 bases. Germline V gene data show CDR1 as SGHRS and CDR2 as YFSETQ. CDR3 size: 18 residues. Trimming removed 1 base from V and 4 bases from J; junction bases left unmatched: 7. The CDR3 sequence: CASSLYGTSGRRADTQYF. As DNA, the CDR3 is TGCGCCAGCAGCTTGTATGGGACTAGCGGGAGGAGGGCAGATACGCAGTATTTT.

This clone was seen a few times. J is TRBJ1-6 and V is TRBV7-9; weak D call: TRBD1 (6 bases). V was trimmed by 3 bases and J by 5 bases, leaving 11 bases between them. The CDR3 sequence is 15 residues long. CDR1 and CDR2 (germline): SEHNR, FQNEAQ (reference sequence). The CDR3 nucleotides are TGTGCCAGCAGCTTTTGGGACACCAATAATTCACCCCTCCACTTT. It encodes CASSFWDTNNSPLHF.

The chain links TRBV10-3 to TRBJ1-2, with D possibly TRBD1 on 6 matching bases. The CDR3 loop spans 16 amino acids. Trimming left V 2 bases short and J 8 bases short, with 21 bases between. Germline CDR1 and CDR2: ENHRY and SYGVKD. The CDR3 bases are TGTGCCATCAGTGAGAGGGCTGTTGGACAGCTAGAGGGCTACACCTTC. As protein: CAISERAVGQLEGYTF.

The V and J genes are TRBV6-1 and TRBJ1-2, with 9 bases lining up with TRBD1. The CDR3 consists of 16 residues. Trimming cost V 2 bases and J 7 bases; bases outside gene matches: 11. Germline CDR1 MNHNS, CDR2 SASEGT. The CDR3, as DNA: TGTGCCAGCAGTGAAACGGGTTGGGACAGGGTAGGTGGCTACACCTTC. It codes for CASSETGWDRVGGYTF.

Here the CDR3 reads CASSTRTGVGEKLFF. Here the CDR3 DNA reads TGTGCCAGCAGTACAAGAACAGGGGTGGGTGAAAAACTGTTTTTT. The V call is TRBV27, the J call TRBJ1-4; 7 nucleotides agree with TRBD1. The CDR3 is 15 amino acids. With 5 bases clipped from V and 7 bases from J, the junction kept 10 bases outside the gene matches. The V gene's germline CDR1 is MNHEY and CDR2 SMNVEV (reference sequence).

The chain is built from TRBV5-1 and TRBJ2-7; tentatively, D is TRBD1 (5 bases). The CDR3 contains 14 residues. Trimming shortened V by 1 base and J by 2 bases, and 10 bases separated the two germline ends. The V gene's germline CDR1 is SGHRS and CDR2 YFSETQ. The CDR3 here is CASSLQGTTYEQYF. The CDR3 region has the DNA TGCGCCAGCAGCTTGCAGGGAACGACCTACGAGCAGTACTTC.

This clone is a singleton in its sample. This sequence joins TRBV28 and TRBJ1-2; D perhaps matches TRBD1 (5 bases). The germline V gene has CDR1 MDHEN and CDR2 SYDVKM. V was clipped by 5 bases and J by 3 bases, with 13 bases between them. This CDR3 region has 14 residues. DNA of the CDR3: TGTGCCAGCAGTGCGACAGAGACTTACTATGGCTACACCTTC. Translation: CASSATETYYGYTF.

This chain uses TRBV12-3 or TRBV12-4 with TRBJ2-3; D uncertain. V was shortened by 5 bases and J by 3 bases, with 9 bases between the two germline ends. The CDR3 loop spans 13 amino acids. The CDR3 protein is CASSGFGTDTQYF. For the CDR3, the DNA is TGTGCCAGCAGTGGGTTCGGGACAGATACGCAGTATTTT.

This chain links TRBV4-1 with TRBJ1-4; possibly TRBD1 for D (6 bases). This CDR3 has 17 residues. The germline V and J ends were trimmed by 3 bases and 4 bases, with 18 bases remaining between them. Looked up from germline, CDR1 is MGHRA and CDR2 is YSYEKL. The CDR3, as DNA: TGCGCCAGCAGCCAGCAGCCACAGGGAGGGGGTAATGAAAAACTGTTTTTT. This encodes CASSQQPQGGGNEKLFF.

The chain combines TRBV10-3 with TRBJ2-5; D ambiguous. Between the trimmed V and J ends, which lost 6 bases and 1 base, there was a span of 3 bases. The CDR3 runs 11 residues. Germline V gene sequence: CDR1 ENHRY, CDR2 SYGVKD. The CDR3 DNA sequence: TGTGCCATCAGGAGCCAAGAGACCCAGTACTTC. It yields the protein CAIRSQETQYF.

This clone was seen only once. This sequence joins TRBV25-1 and TRBJ1-1, with a weak D call TRBD1 (6 bases). Germline CDR1 MGHDK, CDR2 SYGVNS. V was pared by 5 bases and J by 7 bases, with 14 bases between. The CDR3 length is 13 residues. The CDR3 DNA reads TGTGCCAGCAGTCTAGGGCAGGGGCGTGAAGCTTTCTTT. Protein: CASSLGQGREAFF.

This chain joins TRBV28 and TRBJ1-2; no definite D call. The CDR3 loop spans 14 amino acids. V was shortened by 10 bases and J by 2 bases, with 17 bases between the two germline ends. The germline V gene has CDR1 MDHEN and CDR2 SYDVKM. The CDR3 nucleotides are TGTGCCAACTCACGGCTGGGCGTCAACTATGGCTACACCTTC. Translating gives CANSRLGVNYGYTF.

This sequence joins TRBV15 and TRBJ1-5, with no clear D. Trimming left V 0 bases short and J 4 bases short, with 13 bases between. Germline assignment: CDR1 LNHNV and CDR2 YYDKDF (reference sequence). This CDR3 has 16 residues. CDR3 amino acids: CATSRDLSRLNQPQHF. In nucleotides, the CDR3 is TGTGCCACCAGCAGAGATCTATCTAGATTAAATCAGCCCCAGCATTTT.

This chain connects TRBV27 to TRBJ2-7, with D perhaps TRBD1 (5 bases). Germline V gene lookup returns CDR1 MNHEY and CDR2 SMNVEV (reference sequence). The CDR3 length is 15 residues. Deletions cut 3 bases from V and 2 bases from J, with 14 bases between. The DNA of the CDR3 is TGTGCCAGCAGTTTTTTCACAGGCCGCACCTACGAGCAGTACTTC. Encoded protein: CASSFFTGRTYEQYF.

This chain connects TRBV12-3 or TRBV12-4 to TRBJ1-3, with 9 bases that match TRBD1. V dropped 6 bases and J dropped 5; count of bases not matched to a gene: 2. There are 13 residues in the CDR3. The CDR3: CASSGQGRNTIYF. The CDR3, as DNA: TGTGCCAGCAGCGGACAGGGGCGAAACACCATATATTTT.